A selection of T cell receptor beta chains follows, all from one sample in a study of Graves' ophthalmopathy and Graves' hyperthyroidism. TCRdb ran MiXCR on the multiplex PCR reads and lists one entry per CDR3 protein. Seen here are around 670,000 distinct CDR3 sequences, 40% observed once, and the top ten hold 44%. Input material: peripheral blood. All receptors come from an adult man with Graves' ophthalmopathy. CDR3s include the opening cysteine and the closing phenylalanine or tryptophan. Each record gives: J gene, D gene, V gene, CDR3 protein. The D gene is left open where the match is weak.

TRBJ2-2,NA,TRBV6-5,CASREGARTGELFF
TRBJ1-5,NA,TRBV5-1,CASSFGIGQPQHF
TRBJ2-7,TRBD2,TRBV29-1,CSVRGTSGRAVYEQYF
TRBJ2-5,TRBD1,TRBV29-1,CSYYTGAQYF
TRBJ1-1,NA,TRBV29-1,CSRDLRQGNTEAFF
TRBJ2-5,TRBD2,TRBV20-1,CSAPFGGGRETQYF
TRBJ1-1,NA,TRBV20-1,CSAPKRTEAFF
TRBJ1-4,NA,TRBV2,CASGPREKLFF
TRBJ1-2,NA,TRBV10-3,CAISPGPGENYGYTF
TRBJ1-1,NA,TRBV5-6,CASSSPSRDGPEAFF
TRBJ2-5,TRBD2,TRBV6-4,CASSASGGETQYF
TRBJ2-7,NA,TRBV5-5,CASSSLGSMGLEQYF
TRBJ1-1,NA,TRBV12-3/TRBV12-4,CASSFAGSNTEAFF
TRBJ1-6,TRBD1,TRBV29-1,CSVRTGDNSPLHF
TRBJ1-2,NA,TRBV9,CASSRRYSRAHGYTF
TRBJ2-5,TRBD2,TRBV11-2,CASSPGTSGGPDPRTQYF
TRBJ2-2,NA,TRBV2,CASSKRVTGELFF
TRBJ1-1,NA,TRBV20-1,CGARDSMLGGDTEAFF
TRBJ1-4,TRBD1,TRBV25-1,CASSQDPPGTGREKLFF
TRBJ1-5,NA,TRBV12-3/TRBV12-4,CASSLAGQPQHF
TRBJ2-7,TRBD1,TRBV7-2,CASSLVPTGGFCEQYF
TRBJ2-5,NA,TRBV19,CASSISPQPQETQYF
TRBJ2-7,NA,TRBV20-1,CSAREEGPSYEQYF
TRBJ1-2,TRBD1,TRBV25-1,CARKDRVDGYTF
TRBJ1-1,NA,TRBV2,CAISPTRAEAFF
TRBJ1-2,TRBD1,TRBV14,CASSQDRGQNYGYTF
TRBJ1-6,NA,TRBV19,CASSQTGPEAWNSPLHF
TRBJ1-1,TRBD1,TRBV29-1,CSVHRQGVPEAFF
TRBJ1-1,NA,TRBV2,CASTPPRGEGSEAFF
TRBJ2-5,NA,TRBV19,CASSSLWGPEETQYF
TRBJ2-2,NA,TRBV29-1,CSVAQGGNTGELFF
TRBJ1-2,NA,TRBV6-5,CASGEQGLSGYTF
TRBJ1-2,NA,TRBV7-8,CASSLHGRTLGFGYTF
TRBJ1-3,TRBD1,TRBV7-9,CASRWGMDRENTIYF
TRBJ1-5,NA,TRBV24-1,CASSYLSDTDQPQHF
TRBJ1-5,TRBD1,TRBV24-1,CASSPRQGGRSAPQHF
TRBJ1-1,TRBD1,TRBV7-9,CASSIQQGNYAEAFF
TRBJ1-5,NA,TRBV24-1,CATSALAGNNEHF
TRBJ1-3,NA,TRBV10-3,CAISESWTLSGNTIYF
TRBJ2-5,NA,TRBV6-1,CAAVGGVKTQYF
TRBJ1-2,NA,TRBV7-9,CASSQTTDYGYTF
TRBJ2-7,TRBD2,TRBV6-2/TRBV6-3,CASSYAREVPYEQYF
TRBJ1-1,TRBD1,TRBV7-9,CASSHGPTGYAFF
TRBJ2-5,TRBD2,TRBV5-1,CASSTTTSGTQETQYF
TRBJ1-3,NA,TRBV25-1,CASSPHAGASGNTIYF
TRBJ2-5,TRBD2,TRBV20-1,CSARELTGLAGETQYF
TRBJ2-6,TRBD1,TRBV20-1,CSAGTPGTGGSGANVLTF
TRBJ1-2,NA,TRBV7-9,CASSLVGQGGYTF
TRBJ2-5,NA,TRBV2,CATRTEETQYF